These T cell receptor beta chains were read from a single sample in a study of blood T cell repertoires in COVID-19. Libraries were prepared by immunoSEQ multiplex PCR; TCRdb keeps only in-frame clonotypes and omits some of them. Here the sample spans more than 65,000 clones, roughly three quarters being singletons. Sequencing was carried out using peripheral blood. The receptor set was obtained from a woman between 50 and 59 years old with acute or convalescent COVID-19. Each CDR3 is given with its conserved first and last residue. The order of the fields is V gene, D gene, clone size, J gene, CDR3 protein, CDR3 DNA. The D gene is left open where the match is weak. Not all rows give a size; the values are once, few, many and, for expanded clones, a class.

V gene: TRBV7-9; D gene: NA; clone size: once; J gene: TRBJ1-1; CDR3 protein: CASSPIGAAEAFF; CDR3 DNA: TGTGCCAGCAGCCCCATAGGGGCGGCTGAAGCTTTCTTT
V gene: TRBV6-6; D gene: NA; clone size: NA; J gene: TRBJ2-7; CDR3 protein: CASSYPDNEQYF; CDR3 DNA: TGTGCCAGCAGTTACCCCGACAACGAGCAGTACTTC
V gene: TRBV16; D gene: TRBD2; clone size: NA; J gene: TRBJ2-1; CDR3 protein: CASSPAGGTYNEQFF; CDR3 DNA: TGTGCCAGCAGTCCGGCGGGGGGCACCTACAATGAGCAGTTCTTC
V gene: TRBV7-9; D gene: NA; clone size: once; J gene: TRBJ1-6; CDR3 protein: CASSLQQGGNSPLHF; CDR3 DNA: TGTGCCAGCAGCTTACAACAGGGTGGTAATTCACCCCTCCACTTT
V gene: TRBV7-6; D gene: TRBD1; clone size: NA; J gene: TRBJ1-1; CDR3 protein: CASSLVKGGIMKGAEAFF; CDR3 DNA: TGTGCCAGCAGCTTAGTCAAAGGGGGCATAATGAAGGGGGCTGAAGCTTTCTTT
V gene: TRBV7-2; D gene: NA; clone size: once; J gene: TRBJ2-3; CDR3 protein: CASSPATSTDTQYF; CDR3 DNA: TGTGCCAGCAGCCCGGCGACAAGCACAGATACGCAGTATTTT
V gene: TRBV6-1; D gene: NA; clone size: NA; J gene: TRBJ1-2; CDR3 protein: CASSEMQGSGGGYTF; CDR3 DNA: TGTGCCAGCAGTGAAATGCAGGGATCGGGGGGCGGCTACACCTTC
V gene: TRBV2; D gene: NA; clone size: NA; J gene: TRBJ1-5; CDR3 protein: CASSREGRNQPQHF; CDR3 DNA: TGTGCCAGCAGTAGGGAGGGTCGGAATCAGCCCCAGCATTTT
V gene: TRBV5-1; D gene: NA; clone size: NA; J gene: TRBJ2-5; CDR3 protein: CASSLESVRGTQYF; CDR3 DNA: TGCGCCAGCAGCTTGGAGTCTGTCCGGGGGACCCAGTACTTC
V gene: TRBV19; D gene: TRBD1; clone size: once; J gene: TRBJ1-5; CDR3 protein: CASTYRDRDQPQHF; CDR3 DNA: TGTGCCAGTACTTACCGGGACAGGGATCAGCCCCAGCATTTT
V gene: TRBV6-5; D gene: NA; clone size: NA; J gene: TRBJ1-1; CDR3 protein: CASSYAGTMNTEAFF; CDR3 DNA: TGTGCCAGCAGTTACGCAGGAACCATGAACACTGAAGCTTTCTTT
V gene: TRBV6-2/TRBV6-3; D gene: NA; clone size: NA; J gene: TRBJ2-7; CDR3 protein: CASSEGSAYEQYF; CDR3 DNA: TGTGCCAGCAGTGAGGGATCGGCCTACGAGCAGTACTTC
V gene: TRBV5-1; D gene: NA; clone size: NA; J gene: TRBJ2-3; CDR3 protein: CASSFSLGGTDTQYF; CDR3 DNA: TGCGCCAGCAGCTTCAGCTTAGGGGGTACAGATACGCAGTATTTT
V gene: TRBV4-2; D gene: NA; clone size: NA; J gene: TRBJ1-5; CDR3 protein: CASSHGAGGEPQHF; CDR3 DNA: TGTGCCAGCAGCCACGGGGCGGGGGGCGAGCCCCAGCATTTT
V gene: TRBV7-8; D gene: NA; clone size: NA; J gene: TRBJ1-3; CDR3 protein: CASRATGFGSGNTIYF; CDR3 DNA: TGTGCCAGCAGAGCAACAGGATTCGGGTCTGGAAACACCATATATTTT
V gene: TRBV29-1; D gene: NA; clone size: once; J gene: TRBJ1-2; CDR3 protein: CSVEGLSYGYTF; CDR3 DNA: TGCAGCGTCGAAGGGTTGAGCTATGGCTACACCTTC
V gene: TRBV15; D gene: TRBD1; clone size: NA; J gene: TRBJ2-7; CDR3 protein: CATSPVRGQGYEQYF; CDR3 DNA: TGTGCCACCAGCCCCGTGAGGGGACAGGGTTACGAGCAGTACTTC
V gene: TRBV29-1; D gene: TRBD1; clone size: NA; J gene: TRBJ1-2; CDR3 protein: CSVEVRDSFNSNYGYTF; CDR3 DNA: TGCAGCGTTGAAGTGCGGGACAGCTTTAATTCTAACTATGGCTACACCTTC
V gene: TRBV10-3; D gene: NA; clone size: NA; J gene: TRBJ2-1; CDR3 protein: CAISEQRFYNEQFF; CDR3 DNA: TGTGCCATCAGTGAGCAGCGCTTCTACAATGAGCAGTTCTTC
V gene: TRBV28; D gene: NA; clone size: NA; J gene: TRBJ1-2; CDR3 protein: CASFRGGAAYGYTF; CDR3 DNA: TGTGCCAGCTTTCGGGGGGGCGCAGCCTATGGCTACACCTTC
V gene: TRBV30; D gene: TRBD1; clone size: NA; J gene: TRBJ1-1; CDR3 protein: CAWSYRDRGQWKIF; CDR3 DNA: TGTGCCTGGAGTTACAGGGACAGGGGGCAGTGGAAGATCTTT
V gene: TRBV7-8; D gene: NA; clone size: NA; J gene: TRBJ1-4; CDR3 protein: CASSLAERVNINEKLFF; CDR3 DNA: TGTGCCAGCAGCTTAGCGGAGAGGGTGAATATTAATGAAAAACTGTTTTTT
V gene: TRBV27; D gene: TRBD1; clone size: once; J gene: TRBJ1-4; CDR3 protein: CASSLLGQDPNEKLFF; CDR3 DNA: TGTGCCAGCAGTTTACTGGGACAGGACCCAAATGAAAAACTGTTTTTT
V gene: TRBV19; D gene: NA; clone size: NA; J gene: TRBJ2-1; CDR3 protein: CASSKVATNEQFF; CDR3 DNA: TGTGCCAGTAGTAAGGTAGCGACGAATGAGCAGTTCTTC
V gene: TRBV28; D gene: NA; clone size: NA; J gene: TRBJ2-4; CDR3 protein: CASASAKNIQYF; CDR3 DNA: TGTGCCAGCGCGTCGGCCAAAAACATTCAGTACTTC
V gene: TRBV13; D gene: NA; clone size: NA; J gene: TRBJ2-4; CDR3 protein: CASSRELAKNIQYF; CDR3 DNA: TGTGCCAGCAGCCGTGAACTAGCCAAAAACATTCAGTACTTC
V gene: TRBV6-1; D gene: TRBD2; clone size: NA; J gene: TRBJ2-1; CDR3 protein: CASSELAGVPNEQFF; CDR3 DNA: TGTGCCAGCAGTGAACTAGCGGGAGTCCCAAATGAGCAGTTCTTC